A single sample is the source of the 24 T cell receptor beta chains below, sequenced in a study of CD8+ T cells in alopecia areata. Regarding treatment: oral pan-JAK inhibitor, 5-10 mg twice daily. After isolation, RNA underwent reverse transcription to generate cDNA as the sequencing template. Produced via immunoSEQ multiplex PCR; TCRdb's table is partial and in-frame only. The sample lists 95,000 to 100,000 clones, around 60% occurring once. Specimen: CD8+ T cells sorted from blood, collected between weeks 55 and 65, from a patient treated with tofacitinib. These receptors came from a human donor with alopecia areata.

The CDR3 reads CASSFLTGHTEAFF. CDR3 in DNA: TGTGCCAGCAGCTTTTTAACAGGCCACACTGAAGCTTTCTTT. V gene TRBV5-6 combines with J gene TRBJ1-1; D may be TRBD1 (5 bases). V shed 2 bases and J shed 3 bases, with 11 bases lying between them. This CDR3 contains 14 residues. Germline V gives CDR1 SGHDT, CDR2 YYEEEE.

The rearrangement links TRBV13 to TRBJ1-6, with 7 bases lining up with TRBD1. The CDR3 length is 15 residues. Trimming at V came to 7 bases and at J to 9 bases, leaving 12 bases not matched to a gene. Germline CDR1 reads PRHDT; CDR2 reads FYEKMQ (reference sequence). CDR3 residues: CASTKWGQSGSPLHF. The CDR3, as DNA: TGTGCCAGCACCAAGTGGGGACAGTCGGGTTCACCCCTCCACTTT.

This clone has just one count. The V and J genes are TRBV28 and TRBJ2-4; 9 nucleotides align to TRBD2. Looked up from germline, CDR1 is MDHEN and CDR2 is SYDVKM. This CDR3 is 16 amino acids long. After removal of 5 bases from V and 7 bases from J, the junction contained 12 bases not matched to a gene. The CDR3 DNA is TGTGCCAGCAGTCTCGGGAGCGGGGGGCTGAGGAACATTCAGTACTTC. It yields the protein CASSLGSGGLRNIQYF. Full variable domain (missing parts from reference TRBV28 and TRBJ2-4): DVKVTQSSRYLVKRTGEKVFLECVQDMDHENMFWYRQDPGLGLRLIYFSYDVKMKEKGDIPEGYSVSREKKERFSLILESASTNQTSMYLCASSLGSGGLRNIQYFGAGTRLSVL.

The V call is TRBV15, the J call TRBJ1-4, with 9 bases aligning to TRBD1. J was trimmed by 7 bases and V by 3 bases; bases with no gene match: 3. This CDR3 is 14 amino acids long. Germline V gene lookup returns CDR1 LNHNV and CDR2 YYDKDF (reference sequence). DNA of the CDR3: TGTGCCACCAGCAGGACAGGGGGACGTGAAAAACTGTTTTTT. Amino acid sequence: CATSRTGGREKLFF.

The chain joins TRBV4-1 to TRBJ2-7, with D maybe TRBD1 (6 bases). Germline assignment: CDR1 MGHRA and CDR2 YSYEKL. This CDR3 spans 16 amino acids. The V end was cut by 0 bases, the J end by 0 bases, with 12 bases between. This CDR3 is CASSQDAGDYSYEQYF. The CDR3 DNA follows: TGCGCCAGCAGCCAAGATGCAGGGGATTACTCCTACGAGCAGTACTTC.

The chain employs TRBV15 and TRBJ2-5, with D tentatively TRBD2 (5 bases). The CDR3 is made up of 15 amino acids. Deletions cut 1 base from V and 0 bases from J, with 9 bases between. Germline assignment: CDR1 LNHNV and CDR2 YYDKDF (reference sequence). The chain's CDR3 is CATSRAASHQETQYF. CDR3 in DNA: TGTGCCACCAGCAGAGCGGCTAGCCACCAAGAGACCCAGTACTTC.

The chain carries TRBV4-2 and TRBJ2-6; D is perhaps TRBD2 (6 bases). CDR3 length: 16 amino acids. Germline V gene data show CDR1 as LGHNA and CDR2 as YNFKEQ. V lost 0 bases and J lost 0, with 6 bases in between. Here the CDR3 reads CASSQEGGSGANVLTF. The CDR3 DNA reads TGTGCCAGCAGCCAAGAGGGGGGCTCTGGGGCCAACGTCCTGACTTTC.

This sequence joins TRBV29-1 and TRBJ2-7, with 10 bases that match TRBD2. Germline lookup yields CDR1 SQVTM and CDR2 ANQGSEA. The CDR3 has 15 amino acids. The V gene end was trimmed by 5 bases and the J gene end by 2 bases; junction bases not matched to a gene: 9. CDR3 coding DNA: TGCAGCGTTTCCACCAGCGGGGGGGGGACCTACGAGCAGTACTTC. It yields the protein CSVSTSGGGTYEQYF.

This chain links TRBV9 with TRBJ1-5, with TRBD1 identical over 8 bases. In germline, CDR1 is SGDLS, CDR2 YYNGEE. The CDR3 is made up of 13 amino acids. V trimming: 3 bases; J trimming: 6 bases; junction bases outside the gene matches: 2. CDR3 sequence (DNA): TGTGCCAGCAGCGCCGGACAGGGTCAGCCCCAGCATTTT. It codes for CASSAGQGQPQHF.

The V gene is TRBV6-6, the J gene TRBJ1-2, with a weak D call TRBD1 (5 bases). This CDR3 is 12 amino acids long. Germline CDR1 and CDR2: MNHNY and SVGAGI (reference sequence). The V gene lost 7 bases and the J gene lost 6 bases, with 12 bases spanning the gap. CDR3 in DNA: TGTGCCAGCACCACGAGGGGAGATGGCTACACCTTC. As protein: CASTTRGDGYTF.

The chain uses TRBV30 and TRBJ2-6, with 9 bases aligning to TRBD1. J gave up 10 bases and V 6 bases, and 13 bases lay outside the gene matches. The CDR3 has 15 amino acids. Germline CDR1 is GTSNPN and CDR2 is SVGIG (reference sequence). The CDR3 sequence: CACQDSDRGANVLTF. The CDR3 coding sequence is TGTGCCTGTCAAGATTCGGACAGGGGCGCTAACGTCCTGACTTTC.

The rearrangement joins TRBV11-3 to TRBJ2-3; TRBD2 matches 7 bases. After removal of 2 bases from V and 0 bases from J, the junction contained 11 bases not matched to a gene. The CDR3 sequence is 18 residues long. Germline CDR1 SGHNT, CDR2 YENEEA. The DNA for the CDR3 is TGTGCCAGCAGCTTAACGGGTTGGCTAGCGGATAGCACAGATACGCAGTATTTT. Its translation is CASSLTGWLADSTDTQYF.

The table lists this clone with a few counts. V and J are TRBV19 and TRBJ2-5; D not resolved. CDR3 length: 14 amino acids. Germline assignment: CDR1 LNHDA and CDR2 SQIVND (reference sequence). Trimming pared 6 bases from V and 4 bases from J, leaving 15 bases between. The CDR3 DNA sequence: TGTGCCAGTAGCCCAGGCCCGGGTAGAGAGACCCAGTACTTC. This codes for CASSPGPGRETQYF.

The V and J genes are TRBV27 and TRBJ2-6; D remains unclear. The CDR3 covers 13 residues. CDR1 is MNHEY, CDR2 SMNVEV, per germline (reference sequence). Trimming removed 4 bases from V and 2 bases from J, with 3 bases in between. This CDR3 reads CASSSAGANVLTF. CDR3 DNA: TGTGCCAGCAGTTCTGCTGGGGCCAACGTCCTGACTTTC. Looking up the rest from reference TRBV27 and TRBJ2-6 gives the full variable domain: EAQVTQNPRYLITVTGKKLTVTCSQNMNHEYMSWYRQDPGLGLRQIYYSMNVEVTDKGDVPEGYKVSRKEKRNFPLILESPSPNQTSLYFCASSSAGANVLTFGAGSRLTVL.

The chain recombines TRBV6-1 with TRBJ1-5, with a weak D call TRBD1 (5 bases). The CDR3 covers 14 residues. The ends were cut back, 8 bases at V and 3 bases at J, with 14 bases in the middle. The germline V gene encodes CDR1 MNHNS and CDR2 SASEGT. CDR3 in amino acids: CASEGQGYNQPQHF. The CDR3, as DNA: TGTGCCAGCGAGGGGCAGGGATACAATCAGCCCCAGCATTTT.

This clone was seen only a few times. The CDR3 DNA follows: TGTGCCAGCAGTGAACTTAGCGGATTAGGCTCTGGGGCCAACGTCCTGACTTTC. Its protein product is CASSELSGLGSGANVLTF. J is TRBJ2-6 and V is TRBV6-1; possibly TRBD2 for D (6 bases). The CDR3 length is 18 residues. Looked up from germline, CDR1 is MNHNS and CDR2 is SASEGT. The V and J ends lost 2 bases and 0 bases respectively, with 14 bases between them.

The chain carries TRBV4-1 and TRBJ1-2; 8 bases line up with TRBD1. J lost 3 bases, V lost 2 bases, and 8 bases had no gene match. Germline-derived CDR1 and CDR2 are MGHRA and YSYEKL. CDR3 length equals 16 residues. The CDR3 loop is CASSQPTDRDYYGYTF. CDR3 bases: TGCGCCAGCAGCCAACCGACGGACAGGGATTACTATGGCTACACCTTC.

The rearrangement links TRBV9 to TRBJ2-1, with D hard to call. CDR1 is SGDLS, CDR2 YYNGEE, per germline. The CDR3 is 13 residues long. Trimming cost V 0 bases and J 7 bases, with 8 bases left between them. The CDR3 loop is CASSVVWGNEQFF. The CDR3 DNA reads TGTGCCAGCAGCGTAGTTTGGGGAAATGAGCAGTTCTTC.

This clone was observed a handful of times. The chain links TRBV5-6 to TRBJ1-6; 7 bases line up with TRBD1. The CDR3 runs to 15 residues. Germline trimming cut 4 bases from V and 4 bases from J; bases unmatched to any gene: 5. CDR1 SGHDT and CDR2 YYEEEE come from the germline V gene. Here the CDR3 reads CASSIRDRYNSPLHF. CDR3 bases: TGTGCCAGCAGCATCCGGGACAGATATAATTCACCCCTCCACTTT.

The chain links TRBV7-9 to TRBJ2-7; TRBD2 might be the D (5 bases). V lost 7 bases, J lost 6 bases, and 19 bases lay in between. The germline CDR1 and CDR2 sequences are SEHNR and FQNEAQ (reference sequence). This CDR3 is 14 amino acids long. This CDR3 is CASTLQDGISEQYF. CDR3 nucleotide sequence: TGTGCCAGCACCTTGCAGGACGGGATTTCCGAGCAGTACTTC.

This clone was found a few times. The rearrangement links TRBV7-8 to TRBJ2-1; the match to TRBD2 covers 9 bases. The CDR3 extends over 15 amino acids. With 5 bases clipped from V and 7 bases from J, the junction kept 9 bases outside the gene matches. CDR1 and CDR2 (germline): SGHVS, FQNEAQ. CDR3 in DNA: TGTGCCAGCAGCCGCGCGGGGGGGCCTATAAATGAGCAGTTCTTC. It is translated as CASSRAGGPINEQFF.

V and J are TRBV9 and TRBJ2-1, with 8 positions matching TRBD2. Germline trimming cut 3 bases from V and 2 bases from J; bases unmatched to any gene: 13. The CDR3 spans 18 residues. CDR1 SGDLS and CDR2 YYNGEE come from the germline V gene. CDR3 nucleotide sequence: TGTGCCAGCAGCGAGCCCATCAAAAGCGGGGGAGCCTACAATGAGCAGTTCTTC. It is translated as CASSEPIKSGGAYNEQFF.

The rearrangement links TRBV27 to TRBJ2-3; D is perhaps TRBD2 (5 bases). The germline CDR1 and CDR2 sequences are MNHEY and SMNVEV (reference sequence). This CDR3 comprises 14 residues. With 5 bases removed from V and 2 bases from J, the gap between germline ends came to 11 bases. In DNA form, the CDR3 reads TGTGCCAGCAGTCGGGCGGGTACCACAGATACGCAGTATTTT. Amino acids: CASSRAGTTDTQYF.

The chain recombines TRBV29-1 with TRBJ1-1, with 7 bases aligning to TRBD1. The CDR3 spans 16 residues. The V segment lost 6 bases and the J segment 1 base; nucleotides outside the gene matches: 14. The germline V gene encodes CDR1 SQVTM and CDR2 ANQGSEA. CDR3 protein: CSVPPIMTGSNTEAFF. CDR3 DNA sequence: TGCAGCGTCCCCCCCATCATGACAGGGTCGAACACTGAAGCTTTCTTT.